A selection of T cell receptor beta chains follows, all from one sample in a study of T cell repertoires in cytomegalovirus infection. Antigens for these TCRs are unknown. TCRdb processed the reads anew with MiXCR; each CDR3 protein has one entry. In the table there are under 850,000 distinct CDR3 sequences, roughly 33% of which are singletons. The sequences come from cultured PBMCs, collected from culture after CMV antigen stimulation. These receptors all stem from a human donor in good health (CMV status not recorded). Some clones in this sample may be carry-over from other donors' samples. The CDR3 runs from the conserved cysteine through the conserved F or W. Each record gives: V gene, CDR3 protein.

>TRBV7-8
CASSSTFRTSGLETQYF
>TRBV12-3/TRBV12-4
CASSLGQGLQYF
>TRBV6-1
CASERTGGETQYF
>TRBV29-1
CSVPGIGEKLFF
>TRBV12-3/TRBV12-4
CASSFAAARSGNTIYF
>TRBV14
CASSQAGTRSDTQYF
>TRBV20-1
CSASVASGRAYNEQFF
>TRBV7-2
CASSYGNIQYF
>TRBV20-1
CSAENRDEQPQHF
>TRBV7-2
CASSLEWGSQPQHF
>TRBV7-2
CASSLEGSGSYNEQFF
>TRBV6-1
CASSSQGTTGTEAFF
>TRBV10-3
CAISESLVNEKLFF
>TRBV7-2
CASSLGIGTDTQYF
>TRBV6-1
CASRGWQGNSPLHF